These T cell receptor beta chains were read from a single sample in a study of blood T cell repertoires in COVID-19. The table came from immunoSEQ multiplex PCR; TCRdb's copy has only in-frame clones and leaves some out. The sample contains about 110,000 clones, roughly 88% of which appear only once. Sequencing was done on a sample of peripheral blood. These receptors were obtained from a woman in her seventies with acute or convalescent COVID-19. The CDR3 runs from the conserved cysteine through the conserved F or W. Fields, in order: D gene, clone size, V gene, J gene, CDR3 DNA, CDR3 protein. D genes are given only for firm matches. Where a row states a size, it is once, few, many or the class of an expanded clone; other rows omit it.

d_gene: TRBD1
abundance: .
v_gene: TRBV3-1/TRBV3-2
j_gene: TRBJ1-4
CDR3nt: TGTGCCAGCAGCCAACGGGGGACAGGGATTGAAAAACTGTTTTTT
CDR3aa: CASSQRGTGIEKLFF

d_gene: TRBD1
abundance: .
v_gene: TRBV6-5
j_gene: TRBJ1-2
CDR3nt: TGTGCCAGTTCTCGGGACAGCGTCAACTATGGCTACACCTTC
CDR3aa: CASSRDSVNYGYTF

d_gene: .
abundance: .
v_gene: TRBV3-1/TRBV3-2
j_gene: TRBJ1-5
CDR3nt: TGTGCCAGCAGCCAAGAACGGAGCAATCAGCCCCAGCATTTT
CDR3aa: CASSQERSNQPQHF

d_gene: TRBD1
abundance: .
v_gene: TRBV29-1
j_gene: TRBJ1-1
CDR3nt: TGCAGCGTTGAGGGGACAGCTTACACTGAAGCTTTCTTT
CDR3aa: CSVEGTAYTEAFF

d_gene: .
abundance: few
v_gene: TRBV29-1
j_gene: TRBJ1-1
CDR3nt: TGCAGCGTTGAGTCAGGGAGGGACACTGAAGCTTTCTTT
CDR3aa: CSVESGRDTEAFF

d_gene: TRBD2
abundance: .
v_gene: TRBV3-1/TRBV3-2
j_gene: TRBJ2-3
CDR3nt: TGTGCCAGCAGCCAAGGCGGTGGGACTAGCGAGATCTTT
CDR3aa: CASSQGGGTSEIF

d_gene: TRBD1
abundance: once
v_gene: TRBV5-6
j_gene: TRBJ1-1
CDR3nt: TGTGCCAGCAGCTTTATAATTACACAGGGGGGGAACACTGAAGCTTTCTTT
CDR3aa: CASSFIITQGGNTEAFF

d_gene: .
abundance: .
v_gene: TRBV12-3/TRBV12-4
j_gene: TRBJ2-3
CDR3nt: TGTGCCAGCAGCTCGACTGTTCCAGATACGCAGTATTTT
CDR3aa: CASSSTVPDTQYF

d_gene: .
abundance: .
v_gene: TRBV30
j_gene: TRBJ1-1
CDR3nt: TGTGCCTGGAACGGGGACATGGCAGGTGAAGCTTTCTTT
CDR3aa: CAWNGDMAGEAFF

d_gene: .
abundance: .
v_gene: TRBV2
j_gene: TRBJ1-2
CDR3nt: TGTGCCAGCAGTGAAGAGAGGAGAGGCTACACCTTC
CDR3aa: CASSEERRGYTF

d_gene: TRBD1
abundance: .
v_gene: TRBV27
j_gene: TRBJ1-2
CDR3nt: TGTGCCAGCAGTCCTCTGGACAGGGAGGACTACACCTTC
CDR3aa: CASSPLDREDYTF

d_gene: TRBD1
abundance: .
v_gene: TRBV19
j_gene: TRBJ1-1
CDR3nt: TGTGCCAGTAGTACGACAGGGGAAACTGAAGCTTTCTTT
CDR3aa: CASSTTGETEAFF

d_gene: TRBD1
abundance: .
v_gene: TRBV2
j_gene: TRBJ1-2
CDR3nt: TGTGCCAGCAGTGACAAGGGGGCAAACTATGGCTACACCTTC
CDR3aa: CASSDKGANYGYTF

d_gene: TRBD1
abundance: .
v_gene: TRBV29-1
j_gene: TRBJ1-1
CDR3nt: TGCAGCGTTGAGGGGACAGTGAACACTGAAGCTTTCTTT
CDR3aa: CSVEGTVNTEAFF

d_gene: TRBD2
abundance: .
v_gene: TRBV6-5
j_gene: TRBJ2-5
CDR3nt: TGTGCCAGCAGGAACCTAGCGGAAGAGACCCAGTACTTC
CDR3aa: CASRNLAEETQYF

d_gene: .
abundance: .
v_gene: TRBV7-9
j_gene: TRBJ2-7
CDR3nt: TGTGCCAGCAGCCCGGGGGGCCACGAGCAGTACTTC
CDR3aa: CASSPGGHEQYF

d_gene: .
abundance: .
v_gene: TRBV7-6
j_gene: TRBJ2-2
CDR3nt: TGTGCCAGCAGCTCTAGAGGTAGCGGGAACACCGGGGAGCTGTTTTTT
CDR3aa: CASSSRGSGNTGELFF

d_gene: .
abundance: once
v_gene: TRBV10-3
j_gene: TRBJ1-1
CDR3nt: TGTGCCATCAGTGGACAGAACACTGAAGCTTTCTTT
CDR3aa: CAISGQNTEAFF

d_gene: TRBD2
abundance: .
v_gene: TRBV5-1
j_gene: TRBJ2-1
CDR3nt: TGCGCCAGCAGCTTGATAGGCGGGAGGGCGACCTACAATGAGCAGTTCTTC
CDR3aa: CASSLIGGRATYNEQFF

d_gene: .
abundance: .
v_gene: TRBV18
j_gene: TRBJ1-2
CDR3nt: TGTGCCAGCTCACCATCCGGGACTGACTATGGCTACACCTTC
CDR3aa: CASSPSGTDYGYTF

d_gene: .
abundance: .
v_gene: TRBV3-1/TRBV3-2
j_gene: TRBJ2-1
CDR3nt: TGTGCCAGCAGCCTTACTGGCGGTGTTGAGCAGTTCTTC
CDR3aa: CASSLTGGVEQFF

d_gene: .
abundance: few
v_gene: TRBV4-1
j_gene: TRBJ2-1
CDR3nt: TGCGCCAGCAGCCAAGATCCCGACAGACCCCGTGATGAGCAGTTCTTC
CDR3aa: CASSQDPDRPRDEQFF

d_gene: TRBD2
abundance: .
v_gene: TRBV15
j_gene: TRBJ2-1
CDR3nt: TGTGCCACCAGCAGAGATAGGCTAGCGGGAGGTCTTGAGCAGTTCTTC
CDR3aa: CATSRDRLAGGLEQFF

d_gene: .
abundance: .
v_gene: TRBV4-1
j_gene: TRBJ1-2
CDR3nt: TGCGCCAGCAGCCAAGATCAGGGGAACTATGGCTACACCTTC
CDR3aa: CASSQDQGNYGYTF

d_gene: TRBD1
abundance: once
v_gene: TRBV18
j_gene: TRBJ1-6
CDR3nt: TGTGCCAGCTCACCATGGACAGGGAATAATTCACCCCTCCACTTT
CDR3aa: CASSPWTGNNSPLHF

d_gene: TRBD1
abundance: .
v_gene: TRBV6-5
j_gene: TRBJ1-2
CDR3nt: TGTGCCAGCAGTCAGGGACAGGTGAAGGGCTACACCTTC
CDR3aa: CASSQGQVKGYTF

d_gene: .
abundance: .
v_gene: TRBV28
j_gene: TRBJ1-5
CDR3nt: TGTGCCACCAGCATCAGGGTTGGCAATCAGCCCCAGCATTTT
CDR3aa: CATSIRVGNQPQHF

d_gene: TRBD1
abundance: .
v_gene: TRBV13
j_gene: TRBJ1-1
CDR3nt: TGTGCCAGCAGCATTACAGGGGGTTCAGCTTTCTTT
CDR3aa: CASSITGGSAFF

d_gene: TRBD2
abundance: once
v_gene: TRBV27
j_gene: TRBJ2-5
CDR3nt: TGTGCCAGCAGCCCCTTGACTAGCGGGGAGTCGACCCAGTACTTC
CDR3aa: CASSPLTSGESTQYF

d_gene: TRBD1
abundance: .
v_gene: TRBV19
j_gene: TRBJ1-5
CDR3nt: TGTGCCAGTAGTATAAGTAAGGGGGCGAAAAATCAGCCCCAGCATTTT
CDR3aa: CASSISKGAKNQPQHF

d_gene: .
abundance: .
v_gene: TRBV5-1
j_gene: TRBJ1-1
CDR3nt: TGCGCCAGCAGCTTGGCCAGGTTCATGAACACTGAAGCTTTCTTT
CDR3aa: CASSLARFMNTEAFF

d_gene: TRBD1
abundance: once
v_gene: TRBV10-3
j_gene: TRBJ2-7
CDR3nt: TGTGCCATCAGTGAGCAGGGGGCATCCGAGCAGTACTTC
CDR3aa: CAISEQGASEQYF